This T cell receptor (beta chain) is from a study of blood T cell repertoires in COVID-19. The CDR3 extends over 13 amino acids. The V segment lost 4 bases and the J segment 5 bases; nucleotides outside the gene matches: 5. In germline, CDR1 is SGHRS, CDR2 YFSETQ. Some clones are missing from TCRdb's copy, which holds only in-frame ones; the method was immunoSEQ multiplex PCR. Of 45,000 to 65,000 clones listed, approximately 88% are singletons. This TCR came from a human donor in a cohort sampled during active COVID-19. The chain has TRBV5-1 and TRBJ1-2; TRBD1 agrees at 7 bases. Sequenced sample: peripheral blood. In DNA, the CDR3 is TGCGCCAGCAGCCCCGGACAGGTTTATGGCTACACCTTC. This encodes CASSPGQVYGYTF. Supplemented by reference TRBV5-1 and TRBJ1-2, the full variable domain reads KAGVTQTPRYLIKTRGQQVTLSCSPISGHRSVSWYQQTPGQGLQFLFEYFSETQRNKGNFPGRFSGRQFSNSRSEMNVSTLELGDSALYLCASSPGQVYGYTFGSGTRLTVV.